The T cell receptor beta chain under discussion was sequenced for a study of T cells in Graves' hyperthyroidism and ophthalmopathy. RNA transcripts served as the template for amplifying TCR beta CDR3 regions. A first-round RT-PCR of the TCR CDR3 used the HTBI primer set. TCRdb reprocessed the multiplex PCR reads via MiXCR and lists one record per CDR3 protein. The data show 350,000 or so distinct CDR3 sequences, 15% to 20% seen once. The study based diagnoses on clinical symptoms, serum thyroxine and TRAb, thyroid ultrasound and orbital computed tomography. The CDR3 extends over 14 amino acids. CDR1 and CDR2 (germline): DFQATT, SNEGSKA (reference sequence). V gave up 3 bases and J gave up 9 bases; unmatched junction bases: 8. For this clonotype: The antigen remains undetermined.

General study results and limits: Most clonotypes expanded in thyroid above 0.001 were likewise present in blood. Using 13 V-J features, a model discriminated ophthalmopathy from stable hyperthyroidism.

The sequenced sample consisted of blood. The sequence came from a woman in her thirties or forties with Graves' ophthalmopathy. The chain carries TRBV20-1 and TRBJ1-6, with 7 bases aligning to TRBD1. The CDR3 DNA is TGCAGTGCTAGGGGGGACAGTATCCTTTCACCCCTCCACTTT. It codes for CSARGDSILSPLHF.